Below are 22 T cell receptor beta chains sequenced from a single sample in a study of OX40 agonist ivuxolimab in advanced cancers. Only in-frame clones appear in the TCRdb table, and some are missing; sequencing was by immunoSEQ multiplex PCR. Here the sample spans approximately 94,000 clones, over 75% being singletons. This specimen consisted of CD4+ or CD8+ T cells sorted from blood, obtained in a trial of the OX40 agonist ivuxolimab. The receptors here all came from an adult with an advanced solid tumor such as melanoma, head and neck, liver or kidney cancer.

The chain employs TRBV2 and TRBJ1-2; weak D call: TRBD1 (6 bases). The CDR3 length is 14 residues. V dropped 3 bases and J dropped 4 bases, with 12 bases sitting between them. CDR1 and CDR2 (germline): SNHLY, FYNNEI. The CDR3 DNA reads TGTGCCAGCAGTGATCAGGGGCGCCCCTATGGCTACACCTTC. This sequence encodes CASSDQGRPYGYTF. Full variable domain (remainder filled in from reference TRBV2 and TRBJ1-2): EPEVTQTPSHQVTQMGQEVILRCVPISNHLYFYWYRQILGQKVEFLVSFYNNEISEKSEIFDDQFSVERPDGSNFTLKIRSTKLEDSAMYFCASSDQGRPYGYTFGSGTRLTVV.

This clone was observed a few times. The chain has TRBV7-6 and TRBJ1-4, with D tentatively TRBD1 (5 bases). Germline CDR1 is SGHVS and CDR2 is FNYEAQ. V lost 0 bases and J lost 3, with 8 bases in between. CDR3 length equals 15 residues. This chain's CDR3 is CASSLARGPNEKLFF. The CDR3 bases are TGTGCCAGCAGCTTAGCTCGGGGACCTAATGAAAAACTGTTTTTT.

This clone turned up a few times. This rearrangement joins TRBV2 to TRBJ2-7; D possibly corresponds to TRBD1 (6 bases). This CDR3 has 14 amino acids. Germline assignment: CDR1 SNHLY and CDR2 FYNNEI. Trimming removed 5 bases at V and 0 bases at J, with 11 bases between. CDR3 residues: CASSPRDISYEQYF. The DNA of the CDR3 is TGTGCCAGCAGTCCCCGGGACATCTCCTACGAGCAGTACTTC.

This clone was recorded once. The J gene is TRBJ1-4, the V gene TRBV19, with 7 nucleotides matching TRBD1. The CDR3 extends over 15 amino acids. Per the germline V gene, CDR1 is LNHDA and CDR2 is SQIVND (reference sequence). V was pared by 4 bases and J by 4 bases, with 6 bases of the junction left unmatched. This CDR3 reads CASSTPGQSNEKLFF. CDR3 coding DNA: TGTGCCAGTAGTACACCGGGACAGAGTAATGAAAAACTGTTTTTT.

CDR3 residues: CASSFARNTEAFF. In DNA, the CDR3 is TGTGCCAGCAGTTTCGCACGTAACACTGAAGCTTTCTTT. The chain carries TRBV6-5 and TRBJ1-1; D is unclear. This CDR3 has 13 residues. CDR1 MNHEY and CDR2 SVGAGI come from the germline V gene. Trimming removed 4 bases from V and 2 bases from J, with 8 bases in between.

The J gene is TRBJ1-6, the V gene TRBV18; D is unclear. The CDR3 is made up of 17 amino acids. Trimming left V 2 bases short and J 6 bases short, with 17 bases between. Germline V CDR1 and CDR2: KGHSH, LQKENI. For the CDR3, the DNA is TGTGCCAGCTCACCAAGAGCGCGGGAGACGCTTAATTCACCCCTCCACTTT. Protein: CASSPRARETLNSPLHF.

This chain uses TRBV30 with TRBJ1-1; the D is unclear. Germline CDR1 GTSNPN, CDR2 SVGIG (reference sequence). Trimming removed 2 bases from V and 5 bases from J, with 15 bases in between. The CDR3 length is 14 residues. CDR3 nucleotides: TGTGCCTGGAGTACAACTCGGACGGGTACTGAAGCTTTCTTT. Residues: CAWSTTRTGTEAFF.

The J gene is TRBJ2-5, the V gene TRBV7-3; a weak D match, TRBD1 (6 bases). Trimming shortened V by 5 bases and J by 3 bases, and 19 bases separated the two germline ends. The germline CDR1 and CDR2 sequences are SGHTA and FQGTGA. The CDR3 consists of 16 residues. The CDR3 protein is CASSLQGPVLKETQYF. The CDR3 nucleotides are TGTGCCAGCAGCCTACAGGGTCCGGTACTAAAAGAGACCCAGTACTTC.

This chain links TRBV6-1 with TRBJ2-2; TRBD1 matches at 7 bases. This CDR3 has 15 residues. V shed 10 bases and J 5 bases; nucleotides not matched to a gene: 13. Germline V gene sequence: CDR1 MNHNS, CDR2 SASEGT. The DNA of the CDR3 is TGTGCCACCAGAGTAGGGACAGTCAGGACCGGGGAGCTGTTTTTT. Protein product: CATRVGTVRTGELFF.

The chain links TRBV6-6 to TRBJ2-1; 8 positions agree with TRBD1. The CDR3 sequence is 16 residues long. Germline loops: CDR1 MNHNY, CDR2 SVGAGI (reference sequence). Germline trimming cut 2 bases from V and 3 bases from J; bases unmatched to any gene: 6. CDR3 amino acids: CASSYRTGGDYNEQFF. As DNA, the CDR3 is TGTGCCAGCAGTTACCGAACAGGGGGAGACTACAATGAGCAGTTCTTC.

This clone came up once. The DNA for the CDR3 is TGTGCCAGCAGCCTCTATCCGACTAGCGGGAGCACAGATACGCAGTATTTT. Its translation is CASSLYPTSGSTDTQYF. The gene calls are TRBV7-6 and TRBJ2-3, with TRBD2 matching over 10 bases. This CDR3 spans 17 amino acids. Per the germline V gene, CDR1 is SGHVS and CDR2 is FNYEAQ. The V segment lost 5 bases and the J segment 0 bases; nucleotides outside the gene matches: 8.

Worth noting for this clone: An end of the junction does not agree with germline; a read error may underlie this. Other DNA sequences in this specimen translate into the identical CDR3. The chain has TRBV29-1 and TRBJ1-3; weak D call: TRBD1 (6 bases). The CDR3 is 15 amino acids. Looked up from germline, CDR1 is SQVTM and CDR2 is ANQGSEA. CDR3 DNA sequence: TGCAGCGTAAGGGACACGGGGGGCTCTGGAAACACTATATATTTT. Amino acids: CSVRDTGGSGNTIYF.

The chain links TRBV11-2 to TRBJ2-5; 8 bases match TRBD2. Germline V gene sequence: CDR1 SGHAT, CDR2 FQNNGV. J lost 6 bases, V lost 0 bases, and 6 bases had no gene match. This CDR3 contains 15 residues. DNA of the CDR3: TGTGCCAGCAGCTTAGACTTTGCGGGGGGAAAGACCCAGTACTTC. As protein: CASSLDFAGGKTQYF.

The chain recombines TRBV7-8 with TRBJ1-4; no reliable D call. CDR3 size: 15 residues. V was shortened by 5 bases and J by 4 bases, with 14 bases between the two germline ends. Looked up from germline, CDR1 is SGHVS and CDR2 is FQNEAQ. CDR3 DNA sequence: TGTGCCAGCAGCCCCGCAATGGGCCTTAATGAAAAACTGTTTTTT. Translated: CASSPAMGLNEKLFF.

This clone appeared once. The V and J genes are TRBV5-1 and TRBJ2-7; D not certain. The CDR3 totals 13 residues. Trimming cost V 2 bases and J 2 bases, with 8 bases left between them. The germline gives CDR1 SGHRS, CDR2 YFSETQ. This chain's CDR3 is CASSFPDTYEQYF. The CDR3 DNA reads TGCGCCAGCAGCTTTCCGGATACCTACGAGCAGTACTTC.

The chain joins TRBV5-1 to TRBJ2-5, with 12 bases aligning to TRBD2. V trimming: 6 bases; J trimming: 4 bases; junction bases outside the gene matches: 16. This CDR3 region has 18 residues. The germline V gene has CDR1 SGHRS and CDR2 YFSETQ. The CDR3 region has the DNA TGCGCCAGCATCACCGGAGGGCTAGCGGGGGGGCCCGGAGAGACCCAGTACTTC. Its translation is CASITGGLAGGPGETQYF.

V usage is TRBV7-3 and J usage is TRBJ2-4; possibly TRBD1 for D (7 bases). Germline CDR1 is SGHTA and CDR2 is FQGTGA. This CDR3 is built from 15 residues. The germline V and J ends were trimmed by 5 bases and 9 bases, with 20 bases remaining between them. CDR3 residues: CASSMGQREEGIQYF. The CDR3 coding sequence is TGTGCCAGCAGCATGGGACAGAGAGAGGAGGGCATTCAGTACTTC.

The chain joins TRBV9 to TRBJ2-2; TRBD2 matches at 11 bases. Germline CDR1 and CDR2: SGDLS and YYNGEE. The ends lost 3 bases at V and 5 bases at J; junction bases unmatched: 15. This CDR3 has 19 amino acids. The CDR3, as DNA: TGTGCCAGCAGCGCGCAGGTAGCGGGGGGGCTACTGTTGACCGGGGAGCTGTTTTTT. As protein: CASSAQVAGGLLLTGELFF.

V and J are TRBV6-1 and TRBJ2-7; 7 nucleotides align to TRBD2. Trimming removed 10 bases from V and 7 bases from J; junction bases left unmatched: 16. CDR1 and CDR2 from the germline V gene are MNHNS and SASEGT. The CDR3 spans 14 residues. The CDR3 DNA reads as TGTGCCACCCCAGGATTCAGCGGGACGAGAGAGCAGTACTTC. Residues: CATPGFSGTREQYF.

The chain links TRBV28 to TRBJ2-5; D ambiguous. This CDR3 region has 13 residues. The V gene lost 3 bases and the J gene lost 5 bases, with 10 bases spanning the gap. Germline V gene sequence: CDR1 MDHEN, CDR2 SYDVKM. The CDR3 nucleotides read TGTGCCAGCAGTTTCGCATTGCGGGAGACCCAGTACTTC. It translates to CASSFALRETQYF.

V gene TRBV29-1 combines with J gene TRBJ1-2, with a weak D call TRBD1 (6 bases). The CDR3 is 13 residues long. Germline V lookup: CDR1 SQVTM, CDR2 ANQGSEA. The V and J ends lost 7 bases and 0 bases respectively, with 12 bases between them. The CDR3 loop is CSATDRSNYGYTF. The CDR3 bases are TGCAGCGCCACGGACAGATCTAACTATGGCTACACCTTC.

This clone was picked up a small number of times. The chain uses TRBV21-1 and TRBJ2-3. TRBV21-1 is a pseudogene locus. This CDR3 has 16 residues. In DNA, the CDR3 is TGTGCCAGCAGCAGCAAGCCGGGCCCACCTCCGGATACGCAGTATTTT. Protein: CASSSKPGPPPDTQYF.